This TCR beta chain came from a study of T cells after yellow fever vaccination. This clonotype appeared many times. In germline, CDR1 is SGHTA, CDR2 FQGNSA. Trimming left V 1 base short and J 5 bases short, with 11 bases between. The CDR3 extends over 14 amino acids. One entry per CDR3 protein results from TCRdb running MiXCR on the 5' RACE reads. The sample holds around 550,000 distinct CDR3 sequences; 15% to 20% are singletons and the top ten take roughly an eighth. The sample in question was PBMCs, obtained 15 days after the yellow fever booster vaccination. The chain couples TRBV7-2 to TRBJ2-5; unclear D gene. The sequence was obtained from a man between 25 and 39 years old who received the YFV17D yellow fever vaccine. In DNA form, the CDR3 reads TGTGCCAGCAGCTTAGTTGGGTTATTGGAGACCCAGTACTTC. This translates into CASSLVGLLETQYF.